The TCR beta chain described here comes from a study of blood T cell repertoires in COVID-19 (dated by TCRdb to the early 2020s). Looking at the study overall: Samples covering the acute and convalescent phases of COVID-19 were provided by collaborators in the United States, Italy and Spain. The sample metadata nearly always contained a de-identified subject ID, COVID-19 status, age in years and sex. The samples were drawn from the first 160 participants of the ongoing ImmuneRACE study and from 1,254 subjects provided by 6 global collaborators. HLA class I and class II types, where available, came from metadata supplied by the sample provider rather than from assay-based typing. The prospective study material was composed of cDNA or gDNA derived from T cells, B-cell-depleted T cells, or PBMCs. Deeply sampled blood TCRbeta repertoires from subjects exposed to, actively infected with, or recovered from COVID-19 were included in the dataset. The repertoires were made available in a free public database intended to serve as a resource for research on the immune response to SARS-CoV-2.

The research as a whole found: How much clinical and demographic metadata was included differed by source and by participant, and the metadata was provided uncurated.

Participants in the prospective study were enrolled through a virtual design, were aged roughly 18 to 100 years, and lived in approximately 24 United States geographic areas. In the prospective study, cohorts were assigned on the basis of participant-reported clinical history obtained from a screening survey and a study questionnaire. Recovered participants in ImmuneRACE Cohort 3 were defined by two consecutive negative NP/OP PCR tests, clearance by a healthcare professional, or resolution of symptoms. In the prospective study, mobile phlebotomists collected whole blood, serum and a nasopharyngeal or oropharyngeal swab from each participant. Additional blood draws and questionnaires over a 2-month period could optionally be provided by prospective study participants. Prospective study blood samples were shipped either frozen or at room temperature before DNA extraction. Details on this clone: The antigen it binds to is not known. A read error may account for a junction end that differs from germline.

TCRbeta CDR3 regions were amplified from genomic DNA using the immunoSEQ Assay, a bias-controlled multiplex PCR. In the authors' own workflow: The number of nucleated cells in each sample was estimated by amplification of reference gene primers within the assay. To quantify the absolute abundance of each unique TCRbeta CDR3 rearrangement, sequence reads were collapsed and filtered. For each sample, productive Simpson clonality was calculated as the square root of Simpson's diversity index over productive rearrangements. In TCRdb, the immuneACCESS table is reduced to in-frame sequences with V and J assigned. These tables do not hold every clone; where another copy was compared, an unresolved V gene accounts for under half, and the others remain unexplained. The DNA was the basis for D and trimming; V, J and clone size are from that table. The sample yields more than 150,000 clones; roughly 82% were counted once. The biggest ten clones account for roughly 11% of the sample.

Input material: PBMCs or T cells enriched from blood (not recorded which). The sequence was collected from a man aged 50 to 60 who had recovered from COVID-19.

The encoded CDR3 is CAISSGTGSFEQYF. At the DNA level, the sequence is TGTGCCATCAGCTCCGGGACAGGGTCCTTCGAGCAGTACTTC. The chain links TRBV10-3 with TRBJ2-7; TRBD1 aligns with 9 central bases. The CDR3, from cysteine to phenylalanine, totals 14 residues. Only the CDR3 part of the read is kept: 42 bases, read in frame from the first base. CDR1 and CDR2 were assigned from the germline V gene as ENHRY and SYGVKD.